The 2 T cell receptor beta chains listed next were all sequenced from one sample in a study of T cell repertoires in aging, cancer and after chemotherapy. The template was genomic DNA from peripheral blood, not RNA. Multiplex touch-down PCR with TRB-A/B primers amplified rearranged V-D-J TRB sequences. Each CDR3 protein gets one entry after TCRdb re-called the multiplex PCR reads with MiXCR. This table holds 1,000 to 1,500 distinct CDR3 sequences, about 25% found once. Sequencing was performed on blood. The receptors shown here come from a human donor with a blood cancer.

The rearrangement uses TRBV29-1 and TRBJ2-3; TRBD1 matches 8 bases. The V gene's germline CDR1 is SQVTM and CDR2 ANQGSEA. The length of the CDR3 is 14 residues. With V trimmed by 7 bases and J by 0 bases, 6 bases remained unmatched. The CDR3 protein is CSATQGASTDTQYF. The CDR3 coding sequence is TGCAGCGCAACCCAGGGGGCCAGCACAGATACGCAGTATTTT.

J is TRBJ2-2 and V is TRBV11-1; D gene unclear. The CDR3 length is 12 residues. V lost 3 bases and J 6 bases, leaving 5 bases between the germline ends. Germline CDR1 reads SGHAT; CDR2 reads FQDESV (reference sequence). CDR3 nucleotide sequence: TGTGCCAGCAGCTTGCCCTCCGGGGAGCTGTTTTTT. It yields the protein CASSLPSGELFF.